The 13 T cell receptor beta chains in this list originate from one sample, sequenced in a study of OX40 agonist ivuxolimab in advanced cancers. This table comes from immunoSEQ multiplex PCR, and its TCRdb copy is limited to in-frame clones, with some not included. This sample has approximately 70,000 clones, with more than 70% found just once. Material: CD4+ or CD8+ T cells sorted from blood, obtained in a trial of the OX40 agonist ivuxolimab. Receptor source: an adult with an advanced solid tumor such as melanoma, head and neck, liver or kidney cancer.

The genes are TRBV11-3 and TRBJ2-1; possible D gene TRBD1, 6 bases. V lost 4 bases, J lost 9 bases, and 13 bases lay in between. This CDR3 region has 13 residues. Per germline, CDR1 SGHNT and CDR2 YENEEA. CDR3 coding DNA: TGTGCCAGCAGCTGGACAGAACTAAGTGAGCAGTTCTTC. Its protein product is CASSWTELSEQFF.

The chain combines TRBV4-2 with TRBJ1-5; no clear D gene. Trimming removed 0 bases from V and 7 bases from J, with 7 bases in between. Germline V gene lookup returns CDR1 LGHNA and CDR2 YNFKEQ. The CDR3 has 13 residues. Here the CDR3 reads CASSQDLLQPQHF. CDR3 DNA: TGTGCCAGCAGCCAAGATCTGTTACAGCCCCAGCATTTT.

The V and J genes are TRBV11-2 and TRBJ1-1, with 7 bases lining up with TRBD1. The junction had 16 bases not matched to a gene; V was cut back by 5 bases and J by 4 bases. The length of the CDR3 is 17 residues. From germline, CDR1 is SGHAT and CDR2 FQNNGV. This chain's CDR3 is CASSALGVSRGLTEAFF. The CDR3 DNA reads TGTGCCAGCAGCGCGCTAGGTGTTTCGAGGGGGCTCACTGAAGCTTTCTTT.

V usage is TRBV9 and J usage is TRBJ1-4, with 7 bases lining up with TRBD1. This CDR3 is built from 14 residues. Germline trimming cut 4 bases from V and 8 bases from J; bases unmatched to any gene: 8. Germline CDR1 is SGDLS and CDR2 is YYNGEE. The CDR3 DNA follows: TGTGCCAGCAGCTCGGGACAGCCGGGAGAAAAACTGTTTTTT. Translated, it gives CASSSGQPGEKLFF.

The V call is TRBV7-9, the J call TRBJ1-2, with 7 nucleotides matching TRBD1. This CDR3 has 12 amino acids. V trimming: 5 bases; J trimming: 8 bases; junction bases outside the gene matches: 5. CDR1 is SEHNR, CDR2 FQNEAQ, per germline (reference sequence). CDR3 coding DNA: TGTGCCAGCAGCAAGGGACAGCAAGGCTACACCTTC. Encoded protein: CASSKGQQGYTF.

The rearrangement links TRBV11-2 to TRBJ2-5; D not certain. V was cut by 3 bases and J by 4 bases, with 6 bases left in between. In germline, CDR1 is SGHAT, CDR2 FQNNGV. The length of the CDR3 is 12 residues. CDR3 bases: TGTGCCAGCAGCTTTCTTCGAGAGACCCAGTACTTC. The encoded protein is CASSFLRETQYF.

The gene calls are TRBV5-1 and TRBJ2-1, with 8 bases identical to TRBD2. There are 15 residues in the CDR3. Germline lookup yields CDR1 SGHRS and CDR2 YFSETQ. V dropped 2 bases and J dropped 8; count of bases not matched to a gene: 9. CDR3 DNA: TGCGCCAGCAGCTTCGACCGGGGGGGCTTCGATGAGCAGTTCTTC. Translation gives CASSFDRGGFDEQFF.

J is TRBJ1-4 and V is TRBV18; TRBD1 is a possible D gene (6 bases). V was pared by 4 bases and J by 7 bases, with 10 bases between. This CDR3 contains 13 residues. Germline V gene lookup returns CDR1 KGHSH and CDR2 LQKENI. The CDR3 DNA reads TGTGCCAGCTCACGCGGACAGACTGAAAAACTGTTTTTT. Encoded protein: CASSRGQTEKLFF.

The J gene is TRBJ2-5, the V gene TRBV7-3; 10 positions agree with TRBD2. Trimming cost V 5 bases and J 2 bases; bases outside gene matches: 5. The germline CDR1 and CDR2 sequences are SGHTA and FQGTGA. The CDR3 spans 15 residues. In DNA form, the CDR3 reads TGTGCCAGCAGCCCGATAGCGGGGGGACAAGAGACCCAGTACTTC. It yields the protein CASSPIAGGQETQYF.

The J gene is TRBJ1-6, the V gene TRBV5-6; D is ambiguous. The CDR3 length is 14 residues. Germline CDR1 and CDR2: SGHDT and YYEEEE. V dropped 0 bases and J dropped 6 bases, with 7 bases sitting between them. CDR3 nucleotides: TGTGCCAGCAGCTTGGCCGTGTCTAATTCACCCCTCCACTTT. Translated, it gives CASSLAVSNSPLHF.

This clone was detected a few times. The V call is TRBV30, the J call TRBJ1-2; TRBD1 might be the D (5 bases). In germline, CDR1 is GTSNPN, CDR2 SVGIG (reference sequence). The V gene lost 0 bases and the J gene lost 6 bases, with 23 bases spanning the gap. The length of the CDR3 is 17 residues. CDR3 protein: CAWSVPETGRRKNGYTF. CDR3 DNA sequence: TGTGCCTGGAGTGTACCAGAGACGGGACGTCGGAAGAATGGCTACACCTTC.

This clone occurred many times. The rearrangement joins TRBV18 to TRBJ2-4, with a weak D call TRBD2 (6 bases). The length of the CDR3 is 15 residues. Deletions cut 0 bases from V and 4 bases from J, with 10 bases between. Looked up from germline, CDR1 is KGHSH and CDR2 is LQKENI. In DNA, the CDR3 is TGTGCCAGCTCACCACCCGGGAGTTCAAAAAACATTCAGTACTTC. Residues: CASSPPGSSKNIQYF.

V usage is TRBV6-1 and J usage is TRBJ1-1; TRBD1 matches 8 bases. Per germline, CDR1 MNHNS and CDR2 SASEGT. V was clipped by 6 bases and J by 0 bases; unmatched bases: 3. The CDR3 is 14 amino acids. The DNA of the CDR3 is TGTGCCAGCAGGGGGGACAGGTTGAACACTGAAGCTTTCTTT. This translates into CASRGDRLNTEAFF.